The 22 T cell receptor beta chains in this list originate from one sample, sequenced in a study of T cells in Graves' hyperthyroidism and ophthalmopathy. There were TCR beta CDR3 regions amplified from RNA transcripts. RT-PCR in the first round (using the HTBI primer set) targeted the TCR CDR3. TCRdb redid the calling of the multiplex PCR reads with MiXCR, one entry per CDR3 protein. This table holds roughly 56,000 distinct CDR3 sequences, about 49% found once. The sample taken for sequencing was blood. Receptors originate from a woman under 40 with Graves' ophthalmopathy.

This clonotype was seen at least ten times. V gene TRBV6-5 combines with J gene TRBJ1-5, with D unresolved. Germline V lookup: CDR1 MNHEY, CDR2 SVGAGI. Trimming removed 5 bases from V and 6 bases from J, with 11 bases in between. The length of the CDR3 is 13 residues. Written as DNA, the CDR3 is TGTGCCAGCAGTGCCCGCGGGAGTCAGCCCCAGCATTTT. Its protein product is CASSARGSQPQHF.

The V gene is TRBV6-5, the J gene TRBJ1-2; 11 positions agree with TRBD1. CDR3 size: 16 residues. From germline, CDR1 is MNHEY and CDR2 SVGAGI. Germline trimming cut 2 bases from V and 7 bases from J; bases unmatched to any gene: 9. In nucleotides, the CDR3 is TGTGCCAGCAGTTACCGAAGGACAGGGGGCGCCTGTGGCTACACCTTC. This encodes CASSYRRTGGACGYTF.

Concerning this clonotype: In this CDR3 the conserved last residue, phenylalanine or tryptophan, is missing, so a read error is likely. The limits of the CDR3 on the DNA are not certain, so only TCRdb's listed CDR3 is given. This chain uses TRBV9 with TRBJ1-4. The CDR3 adds up to 14 amino acids, both ends counted. Germline CDR1 and CDR2: SGDLS and YYNGEE. The chain's CDR3 is CASSVAGSNEKLLS.

In this sample, this clonotype turned up many times. The chain uses TRBV15 and TRBJ2-2; D is uncertain. The CDR3 loop spans 15 amino acids. The germline V gene has CDR1 LNHNV and CDR2 YYDKDF (reference sequence). V shed 0 bases and J shed 4 bases, with 9 bases lying between them. CDR3 protein: CATSRDAGPTGELFF. The CDR3 nucleotides are TGTGCCACCAGCAGAGATGCAGGTCCCACCGGGGAGCTGTTTTTT.

This clonotype rates as medium-sized. The rearrangement uses TRBV20-1 and TRBJ1-6; 7 nucleotides match TRBD1. The CDR3 spans 12 residues. Germline V gene data show CDR1 as DFQATT and CDR2 as SNEGSKA (reference sequence). In nucleotides, the CDR3 is TGCAGCCCAGGGGGTGGTAATTCACCCCTCCACTTT. It encodes CSPGGGNSPLHF.

The genes are TRBV7-3 and TRBJ2-2, with D maybe TRBD1 (5 bases). This CDR3 is built from 15 residues. The V and J ends lost 2 bases and 1 base respectively, with 8 bases between them. CDR1 and CDR2 from the germline V gene are SGHTA and FQGTGA. CDR3 residues: CASSLSQGNTGELFF. CDR3 DNA sequence: TGTGCCAGCAGCTTATCCCAGGGGAACACCGGGGAGCTGTTTTTT.

The chain links TRBV7-9 to TRBJ2-7, with D perhaps TRBD1 (6 bases). The CDR3 has 15 residues. CDR1 SEHNR and CDR2 FQNEAQ come from the germline V gene (reference sequence). With 6 bases removed from V and 2 bases from J, the gap between germline ends came to 17 bases. The DNA of the CDR3 is TGTGCCAGCAGTCTAGGACAGAGAAGCGCCTACGAGCAGTACTTC. Encoded protein: CASSLGQRSAYEQYF.

This clonotype was seen many times. The rearrangement uses TRBV12-3 or TRBV12-4 and TRBJ1-6; maybe TRBD1 (5 bases). This CDR3 is built from 15 residues. Trimming took off 3 bases at V and 9 bases at J, with 15 bases between the two ends. The CDR3 spells CASSFGGRKRSPLHF. In nucleotides, the CDR3 is TGTGCCAGCAGTTTTGGGGGTAGAAAGCGTTCACCCCTCCACTTT.

The genes are TRBV20-1 and TRBJ1-1; tentatively, D is TRBD1 (5 bases). Germline CDR1 DFQATT, CDR2 SNEGSKA (reference sequence). This CDR3 is 13 amino acids long. The V end was cut by 5 bases, the J end by 1 base, with 11 bases between. CDR3 loop: CSAPRGGNTEAFF. CDR3 nucleotides: TGCAGTGCTCCCCGGGGGGGGAACACTGAAGCTTTCTTT.

This clonotype appeared many times. The CDR3: CASSIQGNTEAFF. In DNA form, the CDR3 reads TGTGCCAGTAGTATACAGGGGAACACTGAAGCTTTCTTT. The chain couples TRBV19 to TRBJ1-1, with D tentatively TRBD1 (5 bases). The CDR3 is 13 amino acids. CDR1 and CDR2 from the germline V gene are LNHDA and SQIVND (reference sequence). V was pared by 2 bases and J by 1 base, with 5 bases between.

There are many counts of this clonotype. The chain uses TRBV7-2 and TRBJ2-5; 7 bases agree with TRBD2. Germline CDR1 and CDR2: SGHTA and FQGNSA. This CDR3 is built from 17 residues. The V segment lost 1 base and the J segment 1 base; nucleotides outside the gene matches: 9. CDR3 DNA: TGTGCCAGCAGCTTAGTGTTATTAGCGGGCCCCCAAGAGACCCAGTACTTC. Translated: CASSLVLLAGPQETQYF. Full variable domain (remainder filled in from reference TRBV7-2 and TRBJ2-5): GAGVSQSPSNKVTEKGKDVELRCDPISGHTALYWYRQSLGQGLEFLIYFQGNSAPDKSGLPSDRFSAERTGGSVSTLTIQRTQQEDSAVYLCASSLVLLAGPQETQYFGPGTRLLVL.

This clonotype occurred many times. The rearrangement joins TRBV9 to TRBJ2-1, with 8 bases lining up with TRBD2. V shed 0 bases, J shed 6 bases, and the junction held 2 bases outside the gene matches. There are 14 residues in the CDR3. Germline lookup yields CDR1 SGDLS and CDR2 YYNGEE. CDR3 DNA sequence: TGTGCCAGCAGCGTAGAACTAGCGGTCAATGAGCAGTTCTTC. Its protein product is CASSVELAVNEQFF. Looking up the rest from reference TRBV9 and TRBJ2-1 gives the full variable domain: DSGVTQTPKHLITATGQRVTLRCSPRSGDLSVYWYQQSLDQGLQFLIQYYNGEERAKGNILERFSAQQFPDLHSELNLSSLELGDSALYFCASSVELAVNEQFFGPGTRLTVL.

This clonotype was counted ten times or more. The V call is TRBV28, the J call TRBJ2-4, with 11 nucleotides matching TRBD1. Germline CDR1 is MDHEN and CDR2 is SYDVKM. This CDR3 contains 14 residues. V shed 6 bases and J 8 bases; nucleotides not matched to a gene: 6. The CDR3 spells CASSPPGQGDIQYF. For the CDR3, the DNA is TGTGCCAGCAGCCCGCCGGGACAGGGGGACATTCAGTACTTC.

This clonotype was seen once. This chain connects TRBV10-3 to TRBJ1-5; 11 bases are shared with TRBD1. Germline CDR1 reads ENHRY; CDR2 reads SYGVKD. This CDR3 is 17 amino acids long. Trimming removed 0 bases from V and 4 bases from J; junction bases left unmatched: 5. CDR3: CAISESKGQGENQPQHF. The CDR3 DNA sequence: TGTGCCATCAGTGAGTCGAAGGGACAGGGGGAAAATCAGCCCCAGCATTTT.

This clonotype was detected only once. One base away lies a much larger clone, so this may be a sequencing read error. This chain links TRBV6-2 or TRBV6-3 with TRBJ1-1; tentatively, D is TRBD1 (5 bases). Germline CDR1 and CDR2: MNHEY and SVGEGT. The CDR3 contains 14 residues. The CDR3 DNA sequence: TGTGCCGGCAGTTCTCAGCAGGGAGGGAGTGAAGCTTTCTTT. Encoded protein: CAGSSQQGGSEAFF.

The V call is TRBV19, the J call TRBJ2-7, with 10 positions matching TRBD1. V shed 11 bases, J shed 2 bases, and the junction held 6 bases outside the gene matches. Per the germline V gene, CDR1 is LNHDA and CDR2 is SQIVND (reference sequence). The CDR3 extends over 13 amino acids. The CDR3 DNA reads as TGTGCCGGAGGACAGGGGGGAACCTACGAGCAGTACTTC. This encodes CAGGQGGTYEQYF.

To note about this clonotype: One junction end disagrees with the germline gene, perhaps due to a read error. CDR3 region: CASRSNPYVQYF. CDR3 coding DNA: TGTGCCAGCCGGAGCAACCCCTACGTGCAGTACTTC. This chain joins TRBV14 and TRBJ2-7; D remains ambiguous. CDR1 SGHDN and CDR2 FVKESK come from the germline V gene. There are 12 residues in the CDR3.

The sample holds one count of this clonotype. A read error is likely, as this CDR3 ends without the conserved phenylalanine or tryptophan. The V gene is TRBV4-1, the J gene TRBJ1-5; 8 nucleotides agree with TRBD1. Germline V lookup: CDR1 MGHRA, CDR2 YSYEKL. The ends lost 0 bases at V and 2 bases at J; junction bases unmatched: 12. The CDR3 totals 19 residues. The CDR3 DNA reads as TGCGCCAGCAGCCAAGATCTCCCGGGGCAGGGGGCTGGCAATCAGCCCCAGCATCTT. This gives the protein CASSQDLPGQGAGNQPQHL.

Notes on this clonotype: The CDR3 carries no conserved terminal phenylalanine or tryptophan, so it likely arises from a read error. This sequence joins TRBV2 and TRBJ1-4, with D perhaps TRBD1 (5 bases). Germline CDR1 is SNHLY and CDR2 is FYNNEI. CDR3 length: 12 amino acids. The CDR3 nucleotides are TGTGCCATCAGTGGGGCAGGTGGAAAACTGTTTGTT. It yields the protein CAISGAGGKLFV.

A word on this clonotype: A read error may explain this, as a much larger clone is one base away. This chain connects TRBV28 to TRBJ1-2; D is ambiguous. Germline values: CDR1 MDHEN, CDR2 SYDVKM. The ends were cut back, 2 bases at V and 1 base at J, with 8 bases in the middle. The CDR3 covers 14 residues. The CDR3 reads CASSLRRNNYGYTF. CDR3 DNA sequence: TGTGCCAGCAGTTTACGTAGGAATAACTATGGCTACACCTTC.

This clonotype has ten or more counts. The chain is built from TRBV29-1 and TRBJ2-1, with 10 bases that match TRBD2. The CDR3 has 12 amino acids. The germline V gene encodes CDR1 SQVTM and CDR2 ANQGSEA. The V gene end was trimmed by 8 bases and the J gene end by 7 bases; junction bases not matched to a gene: 5. For the CDR3, the DNA is TGCAGCTCTAGCGGGAGTAGGAATGAGCAGTTCTTC. This codes for CSSSGSRNEQFF.

Points on this clonotype: A much larger clone differs by one base, so this may be a read error. This sequence joins TRBV28 and TRBJ2-1; no reliable D call. This CDR3 spans 11 amino acids. The germline V gene encodes CDR1 MDHEN and CDR2 SYDVKM. In DNA, the CDR3 is TGTGCCGCCTTCTCCTACAATGAGCCGTTCTTC. It encodes CAAFSYNEPFF.